These 16 T cell receptor beta chains were sequenced from one sample in a study of T cell clonality in common variable immunodeficiency. Produced via immunoSEQ multiplex PCR; TCRdb's table is partial and in-frame only. Altogether tens of thousands of clones were found in the sample, and no singletons occur. The sample consisted of peripheral blood mononuclear cells. All receptors come from a person aged 18 to 75 in good health.

This clone was detected ten times or more. The CDR3 end lies 3 residues beyond the end of the read and is filled in from the germline J gene. This rearrangement joins TRBV18 to TRBJ2-7; 11 bases line up with TRBD2. J gave up 0 bases and V 3 bases, and 7 bases lay outside the gene matches. The CDR3 runs 17 residues. The germline V gene encodes CDR1 KGHSH and CDR2 LQKENI. The DNA read from the CDR3 is TGTGCCAGCTCACCCGGGACTAGCGGACAACCCTCCTACGAG. This gives the protein CASSPGTSGQPSYE. The whole CDR3 region reads CASSPGTSGQPSYEQYF.

There are many counts of this clone. The sequence runs out 3 residues before the end of the CDR3; the remainder is reconstructed from the germline J gene. This chain joins TRBV20-1 and TRBJ1-1; 7 bases agree with TRBD1. CDR1 DFQATT and CDR2 SNEGSKA come from the germline V gene (reference sequence). V trimming: 0 bases; J trimming: 6 bases; junction bases outside the gene matches: 7. There are 14 residues in the CDR3. The CDR3 loop reads CSAREDRVVAEAFF. CDR3 DNA (partial): TGCAGTGCTAGAGAAGACAGGGTAGTGGCTGAA.

This clone has only a few counts. The limits of the CDR3 on the DNA are not certain, so only TCRdb's listed CDR3 is given. The J gene is TRBJ2-7, the V gene TRBV7-2; the DNA was not used to check the table's D call, TRBD1. The CDR3 spans 16 amino acids, including both terminal residues. Germline CDR1 and CDR2: SGHTA and FQGNSA. CDR3 region: CASSLAVRARDYEQYF.

This clone was seen at least ten times. The read halts 3 residues ahead of the CDR3 end, with the missing end drawn from the germline J gene. This chain joins TRBV19 and TRBJ2-3; the D is unclear. V lost 1 base and J lost 8, with 10 bases in between. The CDR3 covers 13 residues. CDR1 is LNHDA, CDR2 SQIVND, per germline (reference sequence). The sequenced part of the CDR3 DNA is TGTGCCAGTAGTATAGGTGTAGGGTCTACG. Its translation is CASSIGVGST. The full CDR3 sequence reads CASSIGVGSTQYF.

For this clone: The CDR3 end lies 3 residues beyond the end of the read and is filled in from the germline J gene. J is TRBJ1-5 and V is TRBV7-2, with D possibly being TRBD1 (5 bases). CDR3 length equals 15 residues. Germline V gene sequence: CDR1 SGHTA, CDR2 FQGNSA. V lost 1 base and J 6 bases, leaving 13 bases between the germline ends. The CDR3 here is CASSLGVWGGQPQHF. The DNA read from the CDR3 is TGTGCCAGCAGCTTAGGTGTTTGGGGCGGTCAGCCC. The full variable domain, its missing parts supplied by reference TRBV7-2 and TRBJ1-5, is GAGVSQSPSNKVTEKGKDVELRCDPISGHTALYWYRQSLGQGLEFLIYFQGNSAPDKSGLPSDRFSAERTGGSVSTLTIQRTQQEDSAVYLCASSLGVWGGQPQHFGDGTRLSIL.

In this sample, this clone turned up a few times. A much bigger clone sits one base away, suggesting this may be a read error. Sequencing ends 3 residues short of the CDR3 end; the germline J gene provides the rest. The chain employs TRBV7-6 and TRBJ2-7, with 12 bases fitting TRBD2. Germline V lookup: CDR1 SGHVS, CDR2 FNYEAQ. The CDR3 length is 15 residues. The ends lost 7 bases at V and 4 bases at J; junction bases unmatched: 8. The sequenced CDR3 bases are TGTGCCAGCAACCCGACTAGCGGGGGTAGTTACGAG. Its protein is CASNPTSGGSYE. The whole CDR3 protein is CASNPTSGGSYEQYF.

This clone was recorded many times. Sequencing ends 3 residues short of the CDR3 end; the germline J gene provides the rest. This chain joins TRBV28 and TRBJ2-7; a weak D match, TRBD1 (6 bases). Trimming removed 5 bases at V and 3 bases at J, with 11 bases between. The V gene's germline CDR1 is MDHEN and CDR2 SYDVKM. The CDR3 has 13 amino acids. CDR3 DNA, as far as it was read: TGTGCCAGCAGTACAACAGGGTACTACGAG. This encodes CASSTTGYYE. The complete CDR3 reads CASSTTGYYEQYF.

On this clone itself: The read finishes 3 residues shy of the CDR3 end, and the germline J gene is used to complete it. The chain uses TRBV2 and TRBJ2-7; 9 positions match TRBD1. Trimming removed 4 bases from V and 0 bases from J; junction bases left unmatched: 4. Looked up from germline, CDR1 is SNHLY and CDR2 is FYNNEI. The CDR3 runs 15 residues. Here the CDR3 reads CASSGTGANSYEQYF. The CDR3 DNA, read in part, is TGTGCCAGCAGTGGGACAGGGGCCAACTCCTACGAG. Based on the CDR3 plus reference TRBV2 and TRBJ2-7, the full variable domain is EPEVTQTPSHQVTQMGQEVILRCVPISNHLYFYWYRQILGQKVEFLVSFYNNEISEKSEIFDDQFSVERPDGSNFTLKIRSTKLEDSAMYFCASSGTGANSYEQYFGPGTRLTVT.

This clone was recorded at least ten times. From the germline J gene comes the end of the CDR3, since the read stops 3 residues before it. The rearrangement uses TRBV19 and TRBJ2-7; D perhaps matches TRBD1 (6 bases). The V and J ends lost 6 bases and 3 bases respectively, with 9 bases between them. Germline lookup yields CDR1 LNHDA and CDR2 SQIVND (reference sequence). The CDR3 is 12 amino acids. This CDR3 is CASSQGGYEQYF. The sequenced part of the CDR3 DNA is TGTGCCAGTAGCCAAGGGGGCTACGAG.

This clone occurred many times. The read comes to an end 3 residues before the CDR3 does, leaving the germline J gene to fill in the end. The chain links TRBV5-1 to TRBJ1-5, with TRBD1 matching 9 bases. The CDR3 is made up of 15 amino acids. The V gene's germline CDR1 is SGHRS and CDR2 YFSETQ. The J segment lost 6 bases and the V segment lost 0 bases, leaving 4 bases of the junction unmatched. The chain's CDR3 is CASSLEGQGPQPQHF. CDR3 bases read: TGCGCCAGCAGCTTGGAAGGACAGGGGCCTCAGCCC.

As for this clone: The read ends 3 residues before the CDR3 terminus; that terminus is restored from the germline J gene. This chain connects TRBV2 to TRBJ1-5; tentatively, D is TRBD1 (6 bases). Trimming removed 7 bases at V and 9 bases at J, with 16 bases between. The CDR3 extends over 13 amino acids. CDR1 and CDR2 (germline): SNHLY, FYNNEI. This CDR3 reads CASTTGSAGPQHF. CDR3 DNA (partial): TGTGCCAGCACCACAGGGAGTGCGGGGCCC.

This clone was recorded at least ten times. The read is 3 residues too short to cover the CDR3 end, so that end is filled in from the germline J gene. This chain links TRBV7-9 with TRBJ1-1; D gene unclear. Trimming stripped 1 base from V and 1 base from J, with 7 bases between. Germline V gene lookup returns CDR1 SEHNR and CDR2 FQNEAQ (reference sequence). This CDR3 spans 14 amino acids. The CDR3 sequence: CASSLDRKNTEAFF. CDR3 DNA (partial): TGTGCCAGCAGCTTAGATAGAAAGAACACTGAA.

In its sample, this clone was seen many times. From the germline J gene comes the end of the CDR3, since the read stops 3 residues before it. J is TRBJ1-1 and V is TRBV7-9, with 7 bases lining up with TRBD1. Germline V gene lookup returns CDR1 SEHNR and CDR2 FQNEAQ (reference sequence). Trimming at V came to 5 bases and at J to 7 bases, leaving 13 bases not matched to a gene. The CDR3 has 15 residues. The CDR3 spells CASSPPRPGQSEAFF. The CDR3 DNA, read in part, is TGTGCCAGCAGCCCCCCACGCCCGGGACAGAGTGAA. The full variable domain, in which reference TRBV7-9 and TRBJ1-1 provide the parts outside the CDR3, is DTGVSQNPRHKITKRGQNVTFRCDPISEHNRLYWYRQTLGQGPEFLTYFQNEAQLEKSRLLSDRFSAERPKGSFSTLEIQRTEQGDSAMYLCASSPPRPGQSEAFFGQGTRLTVV.

This clone was seen repeatedly, ten times or more. The read falls 3 residues short of the CDR3 end, and the missing part is taken from the germline J gene. This chain joins TRBV12-5 and TRBJ2-6; weak D call: TRBD2 (5 bases). CDR1 LGHNT and CDR2 FRNRAP come from the germline V gene. Trimming shortened V by 2 bases and J by 2 bases, and 10 bases separated the two germline ends. The CDR3 totals 16 residues. Incomplete CDR3 DNA: TGTGCTAGTGGTTTGAGCGGAGGTACTGGGGCCAACGTC. Residues: CASGLSGGTGANV. The CDR3 reads in full as CASGLSGGTGANVLTF.

This clone has a count of ten or more. The CDR3 end lies 3 residues beyond the end of the read and is filled in from the germline J gene. This chain connects TRBV5-1 to TRBJ2-1; 8 nucleotides line up with TRBD2. This CDR3 is 15 amino acids long. Trimming took 0 bases from V and 7 from J; bases not matched to a gene: 6. Per germline, CDR1 SGHRS and CDR2 YFSETQ. Incomplete CDR3 DNA: TGCGCCAGCAGCTTGGTTAGCGGGATTCGAAATGAG. This sequence encodes CASSLVSGIRNE. The whole CDR3 region reads CASSLVSGIRNEQFF.

Ten or more counts support this clone. The read comes to an end 3 residues before the CDR3 does, leaving the germline J gene to fill in the end. V and J are TRBV20-1 and TRBJ1-2, with 11 bases fitting TRBD1. CDR1 DFQATT and CDR2 SNEGSKA come from the germline V gene (reference sequence). This CDR3 is built from 15 residues. The CDR3 DNA, read in part, is TGCAGTGCTAGCCCAGGGACAGGGGGAGAGAAGGGC. This translates into CSASPGTGGEKG. The complete CDR3 protein is CSASPGTGGEKGYTF.